Listed here are 6 T cell receptor beta chains from one sample, sequenced in a study of T cell responses to AZD1222 COVID-19 vaccine. This table comes from immunoSEQ multiplex PCR, and its TCRdb copy is limited to in-frame clones, with some not included. Of roughly 120,000 clones in the sample, approximately 88% were seen once. The source material was peripheral blood, sampled 28 days after the second AZD1222 dose. These receptors all stem from an adult who received the AZD1222 COVID-19 vaccine.

The rearrangement links TRBV5-1 to TRBJ2-7, with TRBD1 identical over 10 bases. The CDR3 contains 15 residues. From germline, CDR1 is SGHRS and CDR2 YFSETQ. V trimming: 4 bases; J trimming: 3 bases; junction bases outside the gene matches: 7. CDR3 in amino acids: CASSATRDRGYEQYF. The CDR3 region has the DNA TGCGCCAGCAGCGCTACCCGGGACAGGGGCTACGAGCAGTACTTC.

V gene TRBV18 combines with J gene TRBJ2-7, with D uncertain. V was trimmed by 4 bases and J by 3 bases, leaving 4 bases between them. Germline V lookup: CDR1 KGHSH, CDR2 LQKENI. There are 11 residues in the CDR3. As DNA, the CDR3 is TGTGCCAGCTCACTGTACTACGAGCAGTACTTC. This gives the protein CASSLYYEQYF.

This rearrangement joins TRBV2 to TRBJ2-5; possibly TRBD1 for D (5 bases). V lost 5 bases, J lost 5 bases, and 9 bases lay in between. Per the germline V gene, CDR1 is SNHLY and CDR2 is FYNNEI. CDR3 length: 12 amino acids. CDR3 DNA: TGTGCCAGCAGTCAGGGTCCGGAGACCCAGTACTTC. Protein product: CASSQGPETQYF.

The rearrangement joins TRBV7-6 to TRBJ1-2; 7 bases are shared with TRBD1. The V segment lost 5 bases and the J segment 8 bases; nucleotides outside the gene matches: 14. The length of the CDR3 is 15 residues. Germline V gene sequence: CDR1 SGHVS, CDR2 FNYEAQ. CDR3 loop: CASSLDYRGVGGYTF. In DNA form, the CDR3 reads TGTGCCAGCAGCCTAGATTACAGGGGAGTGGGGGGCTACACCTTC.

The rearrangement joins TRBV6-1 to TRBJ1-1; D not resolved. This CDR3 spans 15 amino acids. The germline CDR1 and CDR2 sequences are MNHNS and SASEGT. V lost 1 base, J lost 10 bases, and 19 bases lay in between. DNA for the CDR3: TGTGCCAGCAGTGAAGTACATGTCGATCTCGGTGGAGCTTTCTTT. It translates to CASSEVHVDLGGAFF.

The V gene is TRBV7-2, the J gene TRBJ1-2; 10 bases are a match to TRBD1. The V and J ends lost 5 bases and 8 bases, in that order; junction bases with no gene match: 5. The germline gives CDR1 SGHTA, CDR2 FQGNSA. The CDR3 is 13 residues long. Here the CDR3 DNA reads TGTGCCAGCAGCCACGGGACAGGGGAGGGCTACACCTTC. Protein product: CASSHGTGEGYTF.